One sample yielded the 26 T cell receptor beta chains listed below, sequenced in a study of blood T cell repertoires in COVID-19. Produced via immunoSEQ multiplex PCR; TCRdb's table is partial and in-frame only. The sample includes about 360,000 clones, about 88% of them seen just once. The material sequenced was peripheral blood. The receptors originated from an older woman with COVID-19, enrolled during active disease.

V and J are TRBV11-2 and TRBJ2-1, with 7 positions matching TRBD2. This CDR3 is 16 amino acids long. Looked up from germline, CDR1 is SGHAT and CDR2 is FQNNGV. The V gene end was trimmed by 3 bases and the J gene end by 4 bases; junction bases not matched to a gene: 9. CDR3 nucleotide sequence: TGTGCCAGCAGCTTGTCCGGGACTAAATGGTACAATGAGCAGTTCTTC. This encodes CASSLSGTKWYNEQFF.

The chain employs TRBV11-2 and TRBJ1-2; 11 bases are shared with TRBD1. V lost 5 bases, J lost 7 bases, and 6 bases stayed unmatched. The germline gives CDR1 SGHAT, CDR2 FQNNGV. The CDR3 loop spans 14 amino acids. The CDR3 protein is CASSPGQGAGGYTF. The CDR3 nucleotides read TGTGCCAGCAGCCCCGGACAGGGGGCGGGTGGCTACACCTTC.

This chain connects TRBV5-4 to TRBJ2-1; TRBD1 matches 10 bases. This CDR3 region has 14 residues. After removal of 6 bases from V and 2 bases from J, the junction contained 2 bases not matched to a gene. Germline CDR1 is SGHNT and CDR2 is YYREEE (reference sequence). The CDR3 DNA reads TGTGCCAGCACGGGACAGGGGACCTACAATGAGCAGTTCTTC. Translated: CASTGQGTYNEQFF.

The chain is built from TRBV19 and TRBJ1-4; TRBD1 matches 7 bases. CDR3 length: 16 amino acids. V shed 1 base and J 2 bases; nucleotides not matched to a gene: 4. The germline V gene has CDR1 LNHDA and CDR2 SQIVND (reference sequence). CDR3 sequence: CASSIAGGDTNEKLFF. In nucleotides, the CDR3 is TGTGCCAGTAGTATAGCAGGGGGTGACACTAATGAAAAACTGTTTTTT.

This clone came up once. CDR3 sequence (DNA): TGTGCCAGCAGTTTATGGATTCCGACTAGCGGGGGTAGGGATACGCAGTATTTT. Translation: CASSLWIPTSGGRDTQYF. V usage is TRBV27 and J usage is TRBJ2-3; 12 bases fit TRBD2. Looked up from germline, CDR1 is MNHEY and CDR2 is SMNVEV (reference sequence). The junction had 11 bases not matched to a gene; V was cut back by 1 base and J by 6 bases. There are 18 residues in the CDR3.

The chain combines TRBV15 with TRBJ2-2; the match to TRBD1 covers 11 bases. Germline CDR1 and CDR2: LNHNV and YYDKDF (reference sequence). Trimming at V came to 4 bases and at J to 6 bases, leaving 10 bases not matched to a gene. This CDR3 has 17 residues. As DNA, the CDR3 is TGTGCCACCAGCACCCCCACGGACAGGGGGCGACCCGGGGAGCTGTTTTTT. It encodes CATSTPTDRGRPGELFF.

CDR3 region: CAWSVLSNGYTF. The CDR3 nucleotides read TGTGCCTGGAGTGTACTTTCCAATGGCTACACCTTC. This sequence joins TRBV30 and TRBJ1-2, with unresolved D. Trimming took 0 bases from V and 6 from J, leaving 8 bases between them. This CDR3 is built from 12 residues. Germline CDR1 GTSNPN, CDR2 SVGIG (reference sequence).

The gene calls are TRBV18 and TRBJ2-6, with TRBD1 as a possible D gene (6 bases). The germline V and J ends were trimmed by 1 base and 6 bases, with 16 bases remaining between them. The CDR3 has 17 amino acids. CDR1 is KGHSH, CDR2 LQKENI, per germline. The CDR3 loop is CASSPLEPGAMANVLTF. CDR3 nucleotides: TGTGCCAGCTCACCACTGGAACCAGGGGCGATGGCCAACGTCCTGACTTTC.

The gene calls are TRBV19 and TRBJ1-5, with TRBD1 matching 10 bases. This CDR3 spans 13 amino acids. Germline CDR1 is LNHDA and CDR2 is SQIVND (reference sequence). J was trimmed by 5 bases and V by 9 bases; bases with no gene match: 4. The CDR3 spells CASSGQGDQPQHF. The CDR3 nucleotides read TGTGCCAGCAGTGGACAGGGGGATCAGCCCCAGCATTTT.

This chain uses TRBV4-3 with TRBJ2-7; TRBD2 aligns across 7 bases. V was pared by 4 bases and J by 4 bases, with 7 bases of the junction left unmatched. The CDR3 extends over 14 amino acids. Germline V gives CDR1 LGHNA, CDR2 YSLEER. The CDR3 coding sequence is TGCGCCAGCAGCCCAGGGAGGGATGGATACGAGCAGTACTTC. Its translation: CASSPGRDGYEQYF.

This clone was seen once. The chain carries TRBV10-2 and TRBJ2-7; tentative D call: TRBD1 (5 bases). This CDR3 is 12 amino acids long. Trimming removed 8 bases at V and 1 base at J, with 9 bases between. CDR1 is WSHSY, CDR2 SAAADI, per germline. CDR3 DNA sequence: TGCGCCAGCGCGGCAGGGTCCTACGAGCAGTACTTC. Protein: CASAAGSYEQYF.

The chain is built from TRBV5-1 and TRBJ2-6, with no clear D. The CDR3 length is 14 residues. Trimming pared 6 bases from V and 2 bases from J, leaving 9 bases between. Looked up from germline, CDR1 is SGHRS and CDR2 is YFSETQ. The CDR3 sequence: CASNQTPGANVLTF. The CDR3 DNA reads as TGCGCCAGCAATCAGACACCTGGGGCCAACGTCCTGACTTTC.

The chain uses TRBV6-1 and TRBJ2-7, with TRBD1 identical over 9 bases. CDR3 length: 16 residues. CDR1 is MNHNS, CDR2 SASEGT, per germline. Germline trimming cut 0 bases from V and 4 bases from J; bases unmatched to any gene: 7. DNA for the CDR3: TGTGCCAGCAGTGAAGCGGGGGAGACAGGGGGGTACGAGCAGTACTTC. Its translation is CASSEAGETGGYEQYF.

The V and J genes are TRBV25-1 and TRBJ1-1; tentative D call: TRBD1 (5 bases). Germline V CDR1 and CDR2: MGHDK, SYGVNS. Trimming removed 8 bases at V and 5 bases at J, with 15 bases between. The CDR3 runs to 13 residues. In nucleotides, the CDR3 is TGTGCCAGCTGGGGGGTTGGTGAGACTGAAGCTTTCTTT. Encoded protein: CASWGVGETEAFF. Based on the CDR3 plus reference TRBV25-1 and TRBJ1-1, the full variable domain is EADIYQTPRYLVIGTGKKITLECSQTMGHDKMYWYQQDPGMELHLIHYSYGVNSTEKGDLSSESTVSRIRTEHFPLTLESARPSHTSQYLCASWGVGETEAFFGQGTRLTVV.

The genes are TRBV29-1 and TRBJ1-3; D is possibly TRBD1 (6 bases). In germline, CDR1 is SQVTM, CDR2 ANQGSEA. Trimming stripped 7 bases from V and 2 bases from J, with 9 bases between. CDR3 length: 12 amino acids. The CDR3 DNA sequence: TGCAGCGCGGGACAAACTGGAAACACCATATATTTT. It yields the protein CSAGQTGNTIYF.

V usage is TRBV2 and J usage is TRBJ1-5, with TRBD1 identical over 7 bases. The germline V gene has CDR1 SNHLY and CDR2 FYNNEI. This CDR3 region has 16 residues. The J segment lost 2 bases and the V segment lost 1 base, leaving 5 bases of the junction unmatched. The CDR3 protein is CASSEEQGVGNQPQHF. The CDR3 bases are TGTGCCAGCAGTGAAGAGCAGGGGGTTGGCAATCAGCCCCAGCATTTT.

This chain uses TRBV7-3 with TRBJ2-7; 10 bases are a match to TRBD2. Germline CDR1 SGHTA, CDR2 FQGTGA. V gave up 4 bases and J gave up 5 bases; unmatched junction bases: 5. The CDR3 has 14 residues. The DNA of the CDR3 is TGTGCCAGCAGCTCGAGCGGGGGGGCCAACGAGCAGTACTTC. Its protein is CASSSSGGANEQYF.

To note about this clone: Other DNA variants within this sample encode the same CDR3. This chain uses TRBV10-3 with TRBJ2-5; D is perhaps TRBD2 (5 bases). The V and J ends lost 8 bases and 4 bases respectively, with 8 bases between them. The CDR3 covers 11 residues. Germline V gene lookup returns CDR1 ENHRY and CDR2 SYGVKD. The CDR3 is CAISGGETQYF. The DNA for the CDR3 is TGTGCCATCTCAGGAGGAGAGACCCAGTACTTC.

Note on this clone: The junction shows a germline mismatch at one end, possibly a read error. The rearrangement joins TRBV6-5 to TRBJ2-1; no firm D call. The CDR3 sequence is 15 residues long. The germline CDR1 and CDR2 sequences are MNHEY and SVGAGI. In nucleotides, the CDR3 is TGTGCCAGCAGTCAATCGCTTTCAGGCCCACCACCGTGCATCTTC. Translating gives CASSQSLSGPPPCIF.

The chain has TRBV4-2 and TRBJ2-6; a possible D gene is TRBD2 (6 bases). CDR1 and CDR2 from the germline V gene are LGHNA and YNFKEQ. V lost 5 bases, J lost 0 bases, and 14 bases lay in between. This CDR3 comprises 17 residues. Here the CDR3 reads CASSLRLGGSGANVLTF. The CDR3 region has the DNA TGTGCCAGCAGCTTACGCTTGGGGGGCTCTGGGGCCAACGTCCTGACTTTC.

The chain joins TRBV27 to TRBJ1-2; 7 nucleotides align to TRBD1. Germline V gene data show CDR1 as MNHEY and CDR2 as SMNVEV (reference sequence). The CDR3 has 16 residues. V lost 8 bases, J lost 3 bases, and 15 bases stayed unmatched. The CDR3 DNA reads as TGTGCCAGCTCGCCGGTGGGGGGCAGGGGGGACTATGGCTACACCTTC. The encoded protein is CASSPVGGRGDYGYTF.

The genes are TRBV3-1 (or the pseudogene TRBV3-2) and TRBJ1-1; D is ambiguous. Looked up from germline, CDR1 is LGHDT and CDR2 is YNNKEL (reference sequence). The CDR3 length is 12 residues. Trimming took 0 bases from V and 7 from J, leaving 6 bases between them. Here the CDR3 DNA reads TGTGCCAGCAGCCAAGAGTATCGTGAAGCTTTCTTT. Translating gives CASSQEYREAFF.

The chain combines TRBV7-9 with TRBJ1-2, with TRBD1 as a possible D gene (6 bases). V dropped 5 bases and J dropped 3 bases, with 13 bases sitting between them. The CDR3 extends over 14 amino acids. Germline V CDR1 and CDR2: SEHNR, FQNEAQ (reference sequence). The CDR3 region is CASSTQQGHYGYTF. The CDR3 DNA follows: TGTGCCAGCAGCACTCAGCAGGGGCACTATGGCTACACCTTC.

J is TRBJ1-2 and V is TRBV19; the D is unclear. The V end was cut by 3 bases, the J end by 2 bases, with 13 bases between. This CDR3 spans 15 amino acids. Germline-derived CDR1 and CDR2 are LNHDA and SQIVND (reference sequence). This CDR3 reads CASSISGRQNYGYTF. The DNA for the CDR3 is TGTGCCAGTAGTATTAGTGGCCGACAAAACTATGGCTACACCTTC. The full variable domain, in which reference TRBV19 and TRBJ1-2 provide the parts outside the CDR3, is DGGITQSPKYLFRKEGQNVTLSCEQNLNHDAMYWYRQDPGQGLRLIYYSQIVNDFQKGDIAEGYSVSREKKESFPLTVTSAQKNPTAFYLCASSISGRQNYGYTFGSGTRLTVV.

This chain links TRBV5-1 with TRBJ2-3; TRBD2 aligns across 8 bases. V lost 7 bases, J lost 2 bases, and 6 bases stayed unmatched. This CDR3 region has 14 residues. Germline assignment: CDR1 SGHRS and CDR2 YFSETQ. The CDR3 reads CASYLAGYTDTQYF. CDR3 coding DNA: TGCGCCAGCTACTTAGCGGGGTACACAGATACGCAGTATTTT.

CDR3: CASSVALASGGEDTQYF. The CDR3 region has the DNA TGTGCCAGCAGCGTAGCTCTGGCTAGCGGGGGCGAAGATACGCAGTATTTT. The V gene is TRBV9, the J gene TRBJ2-3, with 10 positions matching TRBD2. The CDR3 is 17 amino acids. Germline V gene sequence: CDR1 SGDLS, CDR2 YYNGEE. With V trimmed by 0 bases and J by 5 bases, 9 bases remained unmatched.